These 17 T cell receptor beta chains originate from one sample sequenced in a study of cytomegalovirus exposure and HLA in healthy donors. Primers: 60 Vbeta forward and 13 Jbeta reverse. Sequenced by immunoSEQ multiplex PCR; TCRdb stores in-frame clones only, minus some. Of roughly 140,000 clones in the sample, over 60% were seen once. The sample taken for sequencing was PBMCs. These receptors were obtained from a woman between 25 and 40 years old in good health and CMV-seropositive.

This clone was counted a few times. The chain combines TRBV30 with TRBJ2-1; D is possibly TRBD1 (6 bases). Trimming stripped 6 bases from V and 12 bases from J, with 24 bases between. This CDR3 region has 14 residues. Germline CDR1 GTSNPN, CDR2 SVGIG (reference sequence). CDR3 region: CACQQGGTNGGQFF. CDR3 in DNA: TGTGCCTGCCAACAGGGTGGAACAAATGGGGGGCAGTTCTTC.

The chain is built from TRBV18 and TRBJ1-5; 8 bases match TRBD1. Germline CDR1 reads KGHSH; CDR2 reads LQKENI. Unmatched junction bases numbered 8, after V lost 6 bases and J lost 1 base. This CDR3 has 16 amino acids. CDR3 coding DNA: TGTGCCAGCTCCCGGACGGACAGGGAAAGCAATCAGCCCCAGCATTTT. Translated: CASSRTDRESNQPQHF.

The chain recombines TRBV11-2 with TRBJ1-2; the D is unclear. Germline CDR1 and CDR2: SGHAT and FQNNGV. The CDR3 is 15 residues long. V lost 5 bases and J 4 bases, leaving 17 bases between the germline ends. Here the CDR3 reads CASSPIGREFYGYTF. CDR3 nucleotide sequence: TGTGCCAGCAGCCCTATCGGACGGGAATTCTATGGCTACACCTTC.

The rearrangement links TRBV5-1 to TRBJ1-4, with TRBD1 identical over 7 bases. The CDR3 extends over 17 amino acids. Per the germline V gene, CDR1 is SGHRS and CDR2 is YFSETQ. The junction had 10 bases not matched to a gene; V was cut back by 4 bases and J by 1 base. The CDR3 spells CASSQTGPGRTNEKLFF. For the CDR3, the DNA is TGCGCCAGCAGCCAGACAGGGCCGGGGAGAACTAATGAAAAACTGTTTTTT.

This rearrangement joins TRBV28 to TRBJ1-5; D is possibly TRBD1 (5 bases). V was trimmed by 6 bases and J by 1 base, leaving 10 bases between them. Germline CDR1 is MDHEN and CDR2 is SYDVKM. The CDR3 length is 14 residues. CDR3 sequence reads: CASSIRQSNQPQHF. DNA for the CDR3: TGTGCCAGCAGCATAAGACAGAGCAATCAGCCCCAGCATTTT. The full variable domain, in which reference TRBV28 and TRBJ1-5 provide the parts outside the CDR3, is DVKVTQSSRYLVKRTGEKVFLECVQDMDHENMFWYRQDPGLGLRLIYFSYDVKMKEKGDIPEGYSVSREKKERFSLILESASTNQTSMYLCASSIRQSNQPQHFGDGTRLSIL.

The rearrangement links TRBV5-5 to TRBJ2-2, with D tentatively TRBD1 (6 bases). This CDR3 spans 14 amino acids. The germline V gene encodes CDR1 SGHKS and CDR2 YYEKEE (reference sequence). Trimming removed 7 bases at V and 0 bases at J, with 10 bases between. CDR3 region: CASSYRANTGELFF. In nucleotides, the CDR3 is TGTGCCAGCTCGTACAGGGCGAACACCGGGGAGCTGTTTTTT.

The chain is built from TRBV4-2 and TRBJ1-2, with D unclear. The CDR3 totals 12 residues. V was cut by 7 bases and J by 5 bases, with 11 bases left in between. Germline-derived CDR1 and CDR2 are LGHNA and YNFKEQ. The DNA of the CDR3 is TGTGCCAGCAAGGAAGGCGGTTATGGCTACACCTTC. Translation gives CASKEGGYGYTF.

CDR3 sequence: CASRGAGELFF. The CDR3 DNA reads as TGTGCCAGCAGGGGGGCTGGGGAGCTGTTTTTT. The chain has TRBV2 and TRBJ2-2; D perhaps matches TRBD1 (6 bases). Germline V CDR1 and CDR2: SNHLY, FYNNEI. The CDR3 sequence is 11 residues long. Trimming took 6 bases from V and 8 from J, leaving 7 bases between them. The full variable domain, completed using reference TRBV2 and TRBJ2-2, is EPEVTQTPSHQVTQMGQEVILRCVPISNHLYFYWYRQILGQKVEFLVSFYNNEISEKSEIFDDQFSVERPDGSNFTLKIRSTKLEDSAMYFCASRGAGELFFGEGSRLTVL.

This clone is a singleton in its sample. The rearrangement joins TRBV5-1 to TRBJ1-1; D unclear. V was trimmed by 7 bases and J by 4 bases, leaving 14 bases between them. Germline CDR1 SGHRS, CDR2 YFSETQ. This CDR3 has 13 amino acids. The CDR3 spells CASHDERATEAFF. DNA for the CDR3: TGCGCCAGCCACGACGAGAGGGCCACTGAAGCTTTCTTT.

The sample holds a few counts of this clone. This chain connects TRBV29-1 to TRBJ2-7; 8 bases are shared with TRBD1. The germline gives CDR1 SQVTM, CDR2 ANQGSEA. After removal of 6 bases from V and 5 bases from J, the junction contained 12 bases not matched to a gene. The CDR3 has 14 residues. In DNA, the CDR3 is TGCAGCGTACCCGGACAGGGAAGGAAGGACGAGCAGTACTTC. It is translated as CSVPGQGRKDEQYF.

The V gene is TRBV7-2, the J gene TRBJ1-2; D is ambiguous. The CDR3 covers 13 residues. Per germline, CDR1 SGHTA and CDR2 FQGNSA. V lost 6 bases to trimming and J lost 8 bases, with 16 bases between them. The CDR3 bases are TGTGCCAGCAGTGCAGGCGGGAGGGAAGGCTACACCTTC. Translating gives CASSAGGREGYTF. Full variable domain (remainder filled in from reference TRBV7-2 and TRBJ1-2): GAGVSQSPSNKVTEKGKDVELRCDPISGHTALYWYRQSLGQGLEFLIYFQGNSAPDKSGLPSDRFSAERTGGSVSTLTIQRTQQEDSAVYLCASSAGGREGYTFGSGTRLTVV.

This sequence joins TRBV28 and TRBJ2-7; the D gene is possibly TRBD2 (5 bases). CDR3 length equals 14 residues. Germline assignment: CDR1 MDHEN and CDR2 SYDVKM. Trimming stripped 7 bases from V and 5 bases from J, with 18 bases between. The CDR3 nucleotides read TGTGCCAGCAAGGCCCCCGCACTAGTCCACGAGCAGTACTTC. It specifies CASKAPALVHEQYF.

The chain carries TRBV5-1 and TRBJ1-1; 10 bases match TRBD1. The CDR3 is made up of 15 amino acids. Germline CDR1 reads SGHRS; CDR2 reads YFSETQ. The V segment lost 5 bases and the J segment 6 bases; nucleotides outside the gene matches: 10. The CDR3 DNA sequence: TGCGCCAGCAGTGATGTGCGGACAGGGGGGTCTGAAGCTTTCTTT. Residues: CASSDVRTGGSEAFF.

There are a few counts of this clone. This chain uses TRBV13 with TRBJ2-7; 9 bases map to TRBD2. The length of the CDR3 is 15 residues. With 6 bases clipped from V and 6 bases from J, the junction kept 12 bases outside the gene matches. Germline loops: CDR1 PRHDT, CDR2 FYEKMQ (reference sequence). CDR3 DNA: TGTGCCAGCAGTCCTAGCGGGAAGGTGGAAGGCGAGCAGTACTTC. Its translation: CASSPSGKVEGEQYF.

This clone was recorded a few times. The CDR3 reads CASSLMGGTLNTEAFF. In DNA, the CDR3 is TGTGCCAGTAGCCTGATGGGGGGGACCTTGAACACTGAAGCTTTCTTT. The rearrangement uses TRBV19 and TRBJ1-1; a weak D match, TRBD1 (5 bases). The CDR3 has 16 residues. V was clipped by 6 bases and J by 0 bases, with 17 bases between them. Germline V gene sequence: CDR1 LNHDA, CDR2 SQIVND (reference sequence).

This CDR3 reads CASSPGWTGLLSGANVLTF. DNA for the CDR3: TGTGCCAGCAGTCCCGGATGGACAGGGCTACTCTCTGGGGCCAACGTCCTGACTTTC. The chain uses TRBV28 and TRBJ2-6; 8 bases match TRBD1. This CDR3 spans 19 amino acids. Looked up from germline, CDR1 is MDHEN and CDR2 is SYDVKM. With V trimmed by 5 bases and J by 0 bases, 12 bases remained unmatched.

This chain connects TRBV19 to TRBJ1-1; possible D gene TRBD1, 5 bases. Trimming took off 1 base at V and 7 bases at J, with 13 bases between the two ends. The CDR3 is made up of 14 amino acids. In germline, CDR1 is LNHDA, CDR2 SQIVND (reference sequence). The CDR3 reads CASSIVSGRSEAFF. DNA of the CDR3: TGTGCCAGTAGTATAGTTTCAGGGCGGAGTGAAGCTTTCTTT.